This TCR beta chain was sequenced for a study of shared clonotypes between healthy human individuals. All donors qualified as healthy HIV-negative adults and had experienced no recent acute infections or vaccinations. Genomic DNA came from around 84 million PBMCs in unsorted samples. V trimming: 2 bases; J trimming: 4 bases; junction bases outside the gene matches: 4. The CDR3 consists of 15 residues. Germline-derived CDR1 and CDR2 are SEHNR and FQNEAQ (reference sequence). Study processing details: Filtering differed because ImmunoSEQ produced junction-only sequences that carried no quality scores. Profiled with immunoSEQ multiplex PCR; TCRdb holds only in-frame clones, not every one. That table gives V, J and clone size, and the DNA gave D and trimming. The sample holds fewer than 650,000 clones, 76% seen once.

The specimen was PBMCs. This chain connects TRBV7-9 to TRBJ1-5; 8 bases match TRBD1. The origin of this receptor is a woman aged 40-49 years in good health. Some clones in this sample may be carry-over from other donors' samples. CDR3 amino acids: CASSLQGAWNQPQHF. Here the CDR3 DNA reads TGTGCCAGCAGCTTACAGGGGGCTTGGAATCAGCCCCAGCATTTT.